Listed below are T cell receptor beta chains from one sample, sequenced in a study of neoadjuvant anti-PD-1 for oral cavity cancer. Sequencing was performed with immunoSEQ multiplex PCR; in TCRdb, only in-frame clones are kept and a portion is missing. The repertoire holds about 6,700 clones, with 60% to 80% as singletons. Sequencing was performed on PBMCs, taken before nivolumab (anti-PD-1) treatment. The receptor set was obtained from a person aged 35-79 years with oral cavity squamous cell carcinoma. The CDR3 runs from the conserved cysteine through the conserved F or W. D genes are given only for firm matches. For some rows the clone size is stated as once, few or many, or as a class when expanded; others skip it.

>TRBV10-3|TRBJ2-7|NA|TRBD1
CAITPGTGSPEEQYF
TGTGCCATTACACCCGGGACAGGGTCTCCTGAGGAGCAGTACTTC
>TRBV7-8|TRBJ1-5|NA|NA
CASTPSRREWKPQHF
TGTGCCAGCACCCCCTCCCGCAGGGAGTGGAAGCCCCAGCATTTT
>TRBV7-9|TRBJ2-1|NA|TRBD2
CASSSFPTPTGLAGNEQFF
TGTGCCAGCAGCTCCTTCCCGACCCCGACGGGACTAGCAGGCAATGAGCAGTTCTTC
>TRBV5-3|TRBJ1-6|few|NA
CARSLPLSGSSYNSPLHF
TGTGCCAGAAGCTTGCCCCTTTCTGGAAGCTCCTATAATTCACCCCTCCACTTT
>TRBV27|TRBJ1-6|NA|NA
CASWSYNSPLHF
TGTGCCAGTTGGTCCTATAATTCACCCCTCCACTTT
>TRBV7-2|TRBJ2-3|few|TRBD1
CASRQTGTGETDTQYF
TGTGCCAGCAGGCAAACCGGGACAGGGGAGACAGATACGCAGTATTTT
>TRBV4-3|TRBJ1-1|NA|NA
CASSQDPGQMNTEAFF
TGCGCCAGCAGCCAAGATCCAGGACAAATGAACACTGAAGCTTTCTTT
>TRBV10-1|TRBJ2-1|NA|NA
CASRVDREYNEQFF
TGCGCCAGCAGGGTAGACAGAGAATACAATGAGCAGTTCTTC
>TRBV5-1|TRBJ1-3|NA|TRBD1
CASRGGDSSGNTIYF
TGCGCCAGCAGAGGGGGCGATTCCTCTGGAAACACCATATATTTT
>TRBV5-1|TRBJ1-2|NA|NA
CASSLAEAGYGYTF
TGCGCCAGCAGCTTGGCCGAGGCAGGCTATGGCTACACCTTC
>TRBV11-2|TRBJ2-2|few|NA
CASSLVAGRTGGELFF
TGTGCCAGCAGCTTAGTCGCAGGCCGTACGGGCGGGGAGCTGTTTTTT
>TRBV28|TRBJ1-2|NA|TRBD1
CASSSTDRGFGGYTF
TGTGCCAGCAGTTCTACCGACAGGGGGTTTGGTGGCTACACCTTC
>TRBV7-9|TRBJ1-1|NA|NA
CASGLMGGFTEAFF
TGTGCCAGCGGACTGATGGGGGGGTTCACTGAAGCTTTCTTT
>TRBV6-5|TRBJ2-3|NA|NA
CASQKTDTQYF
TGTGCCTCCCAGAAGACAGATACGCAGTATTTT
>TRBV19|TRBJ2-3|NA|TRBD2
CASSFVASGNTDTQYF
TGTGCCAGTAGTTTTGTGGCTAGCGGGAACACAGATACGCAGTATTTT
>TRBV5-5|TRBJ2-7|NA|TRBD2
CASRSAGTSEQYF
TGTGCCAGCAGATCCGCCGGGACTAGCGAGCAGTACTTC
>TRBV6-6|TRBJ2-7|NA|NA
CASSYGPSVEQYF
TGTGCCAGCAGTTATGGCCCGAGCGTCGAGCAGTACTTC
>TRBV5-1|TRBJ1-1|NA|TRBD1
CASSLGAGGNTEAFF
TGCGCCAGCAGCTTGGGTGCAGGGGGTAACACTGAAGCTTTCTTT
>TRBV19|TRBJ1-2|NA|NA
CASSKPDYGYTF
TGTGCCAGTAGTAAGCCAGACTATGGCTACACCTTC
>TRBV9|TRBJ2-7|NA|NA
CASSPSVQGSEQYF
TGTGCCAGCAGCCCTAGTGTCCAGGGGTCCGAGCAGTACTTC
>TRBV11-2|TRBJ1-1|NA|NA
CASSIPRWVNTEAFF
TGTGCCAGCAGCATACCGCGTTGGGTCAACACTGAAGCTTTCTTT
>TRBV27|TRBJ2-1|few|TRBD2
CASSLWASGYNEQFF
TGTGCCAGCAGTTTATGGGCTAGCGGTTACAATGAGCAGTTCTTC